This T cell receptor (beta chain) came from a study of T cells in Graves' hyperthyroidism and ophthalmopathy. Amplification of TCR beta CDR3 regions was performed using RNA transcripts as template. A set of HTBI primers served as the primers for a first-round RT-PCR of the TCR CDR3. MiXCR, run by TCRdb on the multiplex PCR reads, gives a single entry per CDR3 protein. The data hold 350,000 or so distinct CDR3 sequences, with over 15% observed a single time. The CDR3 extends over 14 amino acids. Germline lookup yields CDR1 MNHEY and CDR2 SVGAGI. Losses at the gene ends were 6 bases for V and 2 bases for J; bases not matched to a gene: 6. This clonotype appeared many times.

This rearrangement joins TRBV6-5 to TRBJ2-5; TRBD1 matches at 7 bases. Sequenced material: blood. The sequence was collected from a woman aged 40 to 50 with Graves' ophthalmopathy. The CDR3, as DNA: TGTGCCAGCAGAATCCGGGACAGACAAGAGACCCAGTACTTC. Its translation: CASRIRDRQETQYF.